One sample yielded the 20 T cell receptor beta chains listed below, sequenced in a study of control samples from healthy donors and cancer patients. Clones were sequenced by immunoSEQ multiplex PCR, and TCRdb holds only the in-frame ones, with some missing. Among roughly 100,000 clones listed, around 88% were seen once. Material for sequencing was blood. The receptors stem from a man aged 25-45 years in good health.

V is TRBV14 and J is TRBJ2-6, with D hard to call. Trimming left V 4 bases short and J 9 bases short, with 10 bases between. This CDR3 region has 13 residues. The germline CDR1 and CDR2 sequences are SGHDN and FVKESK. This chain's CDR3 is CASSRTLFNVLTF. The DNA of the CDR3 is TGTGCCAGCAGCCGAACCCTATTCAACGTCCTGACTTTC.

The V and J genes are TRBV18 and TRBJ2-7; TRBD1 aligns across 10 bases. The CDR3 is 15 residues long. After removal of 4 bases from V and 4 bases from J, the junction contained 7 bases not matched to a gene. Germline loops: CDR1 KGHSH, CDR2 LQKENI. CDR3 region: CASSLGTGVMYEQYF. The CDR3 region has the DNA TGTGCCAGCTCACTCGGGACAGGGGTAATGTACGAGCAGTACTTC.

This chain connects TRBV7-6 to TRBJ2-3; 11 bases line up with TRBD2. CDR1 is SGHVS, CDR2 FNYEAQ, per germline. The CDR3 extends over 16 amino acids. With V trimmed by 5 bases and J by 2 bases, 6 bases remained unmatched. CDR3 DNA: TGTGCCAGCAGCATAAGACTAGCGGGATCCACAGATACGCAGTATTTT. This translates into CASSIRLAGSTDTQYF.

This chain links TRBV24-1 with TRBJ2-5, with a tentative D call TRBD1 (6 bases). Germline-derived CDR1 and CDR2 are KGHDR and SFDVKD. V lost 2 bases to trimming and J lost 4 bases, with 13 bases between them. The CDR3 has 15 residues. CDR3 residues: CATSDSPARGETQYF. The DNA of the CDR3 is TGTGCCACCAGTGATTCTCCGGCCAGGGGAGAGACCCAGTACTTC.

The DNA for the CDR3 is TGTGCCAGCAGCTTAAGGGTAGCGGCGAATGAAAAACTGTTTTTT. Translation: CASSLRVAANEKLFF. The chain has TRBV7-3 and TRBJ1-4; D is unclear. Trimming took 1 base from V and 5 from J, leaving 11 bases between them. The CDR3 is made up of 15 amino acids. The germline gives CDR1 SGHTA, CDR2 FQGTGA.

The chain uses TRBV29-1 and TRBJ2-7; TRBD1 matches 7 bases. With 4 bases clipped from V and 1 base from J, the junction kept 4 bases outside the gene matches. Germline values: CDR1 SQVTM, CDR2 ANQGSEA. The CDR3 spans 13 residues. The CDR3 nucleotides are TGCAGCGTTGGGGACAGACAGTCCTACGAGCAGTACTTC. It yields the protein CSVGDRQSYEQYF.

The chain recombines TRBV25-1 with TRBJ1-1, with D unresolved. Germline loops: CDR1 MGHDK, CDR2 SYGVNS. V dropped 8 bases and J dropped 1 base, with 11 bases sitting between them. The CDR3 length is 13 residues. CDR3 loop: CASYPGENTEAFF. The CDR3 coding sequence is TGTGCCAGCTACCCGGGAGAGAACACTGAAGCTTTCTTT.

The chain couples TRBV5-6 to TRBJ1-1; D remains ambiguous. V lost 0 bases and J 6 bases, leaving 3 bases between the germline ends. Per germline, CDR1 SGHDT and CDR2 YYEEEE. The CDR3 runs 11 residues. CDR3 nucleotide sequence: TGTGCCAGCAGCTTGGGAGCTGAAGCTTTCTTT. Translated: CASSLGAEAFF.

The genes are TRBV5-1 and TRBJ1-2; a weak D match, TRBD1 (5 bases). The CDR3 totals 13 residues. Germline values: CDR1 SGHRS, CDR2 YFSETQ. Trimming shortened V by 5 bases and J by 6 bases, and 14 bases separated the two germline ends. In nucleotides, the CDR3 is TGCGCCAGCAGAGACAGCACGAACCATGGCTACACCTTC. Translating it yields CASRDSTNHGYTF.

In DNA form, the CDR3 reads TGTGCCTGGAGTTTAGGGGAGACAACTAATGAAAAACTGTTTTTT. This gives the protein CAWSLGETTNEKLFF. The genes are TRBV30 and TRBJ1-4, with D maybe TRBD1 (5 bases). The CDR3 totals 15 residues. With 2 bases removed from V and 0 bases from J, the gap between germline ends came to 10 bases. The V gene's germline CDR1 is GTSNPN and CDR2 SVGIG (reference sequence). Using reference TRBV30 and TRBJ1-4 for the parts outside the CDR3, the full variable domain is SQTIHQWPATLVQPVGSPLSLECTVEGTSNPNLYWYRQAAGRGLQLLFYSVGIGQISSEVPQNLSASRPQDRQFILSSKKLLLSDSGFYLCAWSLGETTNEKLFFGSGTQLSVL.

This CDR3 reads CATLDSLGQPQHF. The CDR3 coding sequence is TGTGCCACCCTGGACAGCCTGGGTCAGCCCCAGCATTTT. This sequence joins TRBV2 and TRBJ1-5; D possibly corresponds to TRBD1 (6 bases). Looked up from germline, CDR1 is SNHLY and CDR2 is FYNNEI. The CDR3 has 13 residues. V was pared by 10 bases and J by 6 bases, with 16 bases between.

The chain couples TRBV23-1 to TRBJ1-3; tentative D call: TRBD1 (5 bases). TRBV23-1 is flagged as an ORF with uncertain function. The CDR3 consists of 15 residues. Deletions cut 3 bases from V and 2 bases from J, with 11 bases between. CDR3 DNA: TGCGCCAGCAGTCACGGGACTAGGACTGGAAACACCATATATTTT. Amino acid sequence: CASSHGTRTGNTIYF.

The chain carries TRBV11-3 and TRBJ2-3, with 8 bases fitting TRBD2. Germline-derived CDR1 and CDR2 are SGHNT and YENEEA. The ends lost 6 bases at V and 12 bases at J; junction bases unmatched: 11. This CDR3 has 13 residues. The CDR3 sequence: CASRPKSGLAQYF. The DNA of the CDR3 is TGTGCCAGCAGGCCAAAGTCCGGACTAGCTCAGTATTTT.

CDR3 sequence reads: CASSLARTGELFF. CDR3 DNA sequence: TGTGCCAGCAGCTTAGCGCGAACCGGGGAGCTGTTTTTT. The J gene is TRBJ2-2, the V gene TRBV7-2; D is uncertain. The V gene lost 0 bases and the J gene lost 5 bases, with 4 bases spanning the gap. The CDR3 is made up of 13 amino acids. Per germline, CDR1 SGHTA and CDR2 FQGNSA.

This chain uses TRBV7-9 with TRBJ2-7, with 7 bases lining up with TRBD1. This CDR3 spans 14 amino acids. Germline CDR1 is SEHNR and CDR2 is FQNEAQ (reference sequence). The V segment lost 5 bases and the J segment 3 bases; nucleotides outside the gene matches: 7. The CDR3 region is CASSAWGQNYEQYF. The CDR3 DNA follows: TGTGCCAGCAGCGCATGGGGACAGAACTACGAGCAGTACTTC.

The chain couples TRBV13 to TRBJ2-3, with D perhaps given as TRBD1 or TRBD2 (5 bases each). CDR3 size: 14 residues. Germline values: CDR1 PRHDT, CDR2 FYEKMQ (reference sequence). With 5 bases removed from V and 1 base from J, the gap between germline ends came to 10 bases. CDR3 residues: CASSTGTRTDTQYF. CDR3 in DNA: TGTGCCAGCAGCACCGGGACCCGCACAGATACGCAGTATTTT.

V gene TRBV11-2 combines with J gene TRBJ2-7; 8 nucleotides align to TRBD1. Germline loops: CDR1 SGHAT, CDR2 FQNNGV. CDR3 length equals 17 residues. With V trimmed by 0 bases and J by 3 bases, 10 bases remained unmatched. Here the CDR3 reads CASSLDQGAGRGYEQYF. The CDR3 coding sequence is TGTGCCAGCAGCTTAGATCAGGGGGCAGGGAGAGGCTACGAGCAGTACTTC.

The chain has TRBV28 and TRBJ1-1, with D possibly matching TRBD1 (6 bases). In germline, CDR1 is MDHEN, CDR2 SYDVKM. The V and J ends lost 3 bases and 10 bases respectively, with 18 bases between them. The length of the CDR3 is 14 residues. The CDR3 loop is CASSFSGVDGAAFF. The CDR3 DNA reads as TGTGCCAGCAGTTTTTCAGGGGTTGATGGCGCAGCTTTCTTT.

This chain connects TRBV11-1 to TRBJ1-1; 7 nucleotides agree with TRBD1. The trim removed 7 bases at V and 5 bases at J, leaving 7 bases unmatched. CDR1 and CDR2 (germline): SGHAT, FQDESV (reference sequence). The CDR3 is made up of 13 amino acids. The CDR3 sequence is CASMNRGGTEAFF. CDR3 DNA sequence: TGTGCCAGCATGAACAGGGGAGGTACTGAAGCTTTCTTT. The whole variable domain, filled in from reference TRBV11-1 and TRBJ1-1, reads EAEVAQSPRYKITEKSQAVAFWCDPISGHATLYWYRQILGQGPELLVQFQDESVVDDSQLPKDRFSAERLKGVDSTLKIQPAELGDSAMYLCASMNRGGTEAFFGQGTRLTVV.

The chain uses TRBV6-2 or TRBV6-3 and TRBJ2-7; 9 bases align to TRBD1. Trimming removed 4 bases from V and 2 bases from J; junction bases left unmatched: 12. Per the germline V gene, CDR1 is MNHEY and CDR2 is SVGEGT. The CDR3 loop spans 17 amino acids. In nucleotides, the CDR3 is TGTGCCAGCAGTTTCCGGACAGGGGATTTTGGCGCCTACGAGCAGTACTTC. This translates into CASSFRTGDFGAYEQYF.